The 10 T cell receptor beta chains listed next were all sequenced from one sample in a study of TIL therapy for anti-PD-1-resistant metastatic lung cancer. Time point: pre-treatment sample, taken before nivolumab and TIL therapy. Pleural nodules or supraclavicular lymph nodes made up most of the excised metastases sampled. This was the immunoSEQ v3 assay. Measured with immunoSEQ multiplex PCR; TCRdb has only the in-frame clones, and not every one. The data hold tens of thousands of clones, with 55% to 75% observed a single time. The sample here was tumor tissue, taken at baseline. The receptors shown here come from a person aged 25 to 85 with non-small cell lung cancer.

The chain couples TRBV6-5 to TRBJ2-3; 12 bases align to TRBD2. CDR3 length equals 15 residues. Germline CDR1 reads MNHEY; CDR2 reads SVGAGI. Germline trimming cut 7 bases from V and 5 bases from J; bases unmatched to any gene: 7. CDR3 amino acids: CASKTSGSRGDTQYF. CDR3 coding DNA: TGTGCCAGCAAGACTAGCGGGAGCCGGGGAGATACGCAGTATTTT.

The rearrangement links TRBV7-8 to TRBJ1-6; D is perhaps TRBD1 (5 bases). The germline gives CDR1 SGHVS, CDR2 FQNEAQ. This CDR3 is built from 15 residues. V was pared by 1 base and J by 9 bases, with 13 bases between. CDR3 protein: CASSLVGQGGSPLHF. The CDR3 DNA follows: TGTGCCAGCAGCTTAGTAGGTCAGGGAGGTTCACCCCTCCACTTT.

The CDR3 DNA sequence: TGTGCCAGCAGCATGGGTCTTACGGGTGTCACTGAAGCTTTCTTT. This translates into CASSMGLTGVTEAFF. This rearrangement joins TRBV5-4 to TRBJ1-1; D is unresolved. Germline values: CDR1 SGHNT, CDR2 YYREEE (reference sequence). V gave up 4 bases and J gave up 4 bases, with 17 bases separating them. This CDR3 has 15 amino acids.

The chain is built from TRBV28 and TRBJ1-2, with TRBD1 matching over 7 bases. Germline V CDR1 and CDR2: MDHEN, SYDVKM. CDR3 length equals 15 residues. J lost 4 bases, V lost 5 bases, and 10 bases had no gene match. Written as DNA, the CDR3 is TGTGCCAGCAGTCCTCCGGGACAGTCTTTCTATGGCTACACCTTC. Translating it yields CASSPPGQSFYGYTF.

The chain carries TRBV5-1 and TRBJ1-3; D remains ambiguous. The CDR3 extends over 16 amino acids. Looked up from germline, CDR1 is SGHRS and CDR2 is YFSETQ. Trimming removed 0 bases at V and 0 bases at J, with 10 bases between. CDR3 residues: CASSLERPRSGNTIYF. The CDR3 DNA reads TGCGCCAGCAGCTTGGAGCGTCCTCGCTCTGGAAACACCATATATTTT.

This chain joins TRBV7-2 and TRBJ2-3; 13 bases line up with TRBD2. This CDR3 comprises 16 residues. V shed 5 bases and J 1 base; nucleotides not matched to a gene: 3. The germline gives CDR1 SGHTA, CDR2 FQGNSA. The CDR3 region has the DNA TGTGCCAGCAGCCGGACTAGCGGGGGCCGCACAGATACGCAGTATTTT. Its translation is CASSRTSGGRTDTQYF. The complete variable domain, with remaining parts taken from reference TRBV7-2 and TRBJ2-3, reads GAGVSQSPSNKVTEKGKDVELRCDPISGHTALYWYRQSLGQGLEFLIYFQGNSAPDKSGLPSDRFSAERTGGSVSTLTIQRTQQEDSAVYLCASSRTSGGRTDTQYFGPGTRLTVL.

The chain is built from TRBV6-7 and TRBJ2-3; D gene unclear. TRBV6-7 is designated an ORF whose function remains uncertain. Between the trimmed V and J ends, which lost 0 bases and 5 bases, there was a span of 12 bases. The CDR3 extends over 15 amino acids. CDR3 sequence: CASSYSRTKGDTQYF. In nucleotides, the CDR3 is TGTGCCAGCAGTTACTCCCGGACGAAAGGAGATACGCAGTATTTT.

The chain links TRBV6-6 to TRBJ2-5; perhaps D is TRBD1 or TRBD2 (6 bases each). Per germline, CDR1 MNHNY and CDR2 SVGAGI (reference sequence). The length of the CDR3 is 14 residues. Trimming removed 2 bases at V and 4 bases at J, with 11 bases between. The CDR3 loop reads CASSYGGGVETQYF. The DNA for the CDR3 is TGTGCCAGCAGTTACGGGGGCGGGGTAGAGACCCAGTACTTC.

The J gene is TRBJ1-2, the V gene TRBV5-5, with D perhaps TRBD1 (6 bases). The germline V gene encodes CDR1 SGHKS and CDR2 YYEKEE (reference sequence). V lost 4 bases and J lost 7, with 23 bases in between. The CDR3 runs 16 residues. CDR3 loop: CASSPLGLGQGLGYTF. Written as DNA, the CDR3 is TGTGCCAGCAGCCCGTTGGGGTTGGGGCAGGGGCTTGGCTACACCTTC.

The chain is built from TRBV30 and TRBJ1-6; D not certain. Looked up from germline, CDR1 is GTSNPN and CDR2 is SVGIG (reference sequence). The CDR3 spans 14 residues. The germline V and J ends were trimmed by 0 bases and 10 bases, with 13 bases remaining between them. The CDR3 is CAWSVLLGQSPLHF. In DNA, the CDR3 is TGTGCCTGGAGTGTGCTGCTTGGGCAGTCACCCCTCCACTTT.